This TCR beta chain comes out of a study of blood T cell repertoires in COVID-19. Membership in each cohort depended on participant-reported clinical history. The protocol was immunoSEQ multiplex PCR, while the TCRdb copy is restricted to in-frame clones and leaves out a portion. The data show 200,000 or so clones, with roughly 89% seen just once and approximately 2.5% held by the top ten. This CDR3 contains 17 residues. Per germline, CDR1 MNHNY and CDR2 SVGAGI (reference sequence). The ends were cut back, 8 bases at V and 1 base at J, with 20 bases in the middle. This TCR was recovered from a woman aged 40 to 50 with acute COVID-19. Sequenced input: PBMCs or T cells enriched from blood (not recorded which). The chain has TRBV6-6 and TRBJ1-4; no clear D. As DNA, the CDR3 is TGTGCCAGCCGTCCCTATTACTCCGTTGGAACTAATGAAAAACTGTTTTTT. Translation gives CASRPYYSVGTNEKLFF.